This T cell receptor (beta chain) comes out of a study of T cells after yellow fever vaccination. This clonotype was counted between two and nine times. Germline loops: CDR1 SGHDN, CDR2 FVKESK. CDR3 length: 14 amino acids. Deletions cut 6 bases from V and 2 bases from J, with 14 bases between. A single record per CDR3 protein comes from TCRdb applying MiXCR to the 5' RACE reads. The sample records fewer than 450,000 distinct CDR3 sequences, approximately 10% being singletons. This receptor was obtained from a man aged 18 to 30 who received the YFV17D yellow fever vaccine. This sequence joins TRBV14 and TRBJ2-7; possible D gene TRBD1, 7 bases. The specimen comprised PBMCs, sampled on the day of the first yellow fever vaccination. The CDR3, as DNA: TGTGCCAGCAGAGAGACAGGGAGGCCCTACGAGCAGTACTTC. Its translation: CASRETGRPYEQYF.